This T cell receptor beta chain was found in a study of cytomegalovirus exposure and HLA in healthy donors. Study-wide results and limits: First-cohort TCR clusters were later found to tend to co-occur in the roughly 130 validation repertoires. Most sequenced TCRs were rare (though some public TCRs occurred in many donors). It was 150 to 200 TCR beta chains that were listed as cytomegalovirus-associated. In vitro work confirmed that a few CMV-associated chains recognize CMV antigens.

The V end lost 0 bases, the J end lost 3 bases, and 14 bases lay between the germline ends. Germline V gene data show CDR1 as GTSNPN and CDR2 as SVGIG (reference sequence). The CDR3 has 15 residues. Clones were sequenced by immunoSEQ multiplex PCR, and TCRdb holds only the in-frame ones, with some missing. The table records hundreds of thousands of clones, roughly 83% of them present only once. In regard to this clone: Antigen: not known.

V and J are TRBV30 and TRBJ1-2; D may be TRBD1 (5 bases). This TCR derives from a woman in her 30s in good health and CMV-seropositive. Sequencing used PBMCs. CDR3 in DNA: TGTGCCTGGAGTGTCTTGACAGTGGCGGACTATGGCTACACCTTC. It encodes CAWSVLTVADYGYTF.